The TCR beta chain described here comes from a study of blood T cell repertoires in COVID-19. The CDR3 contains 14 residues. J lost 6 bases, V lost 5 bases, and 5 bases had no gene match. Germline CDR1 reads LNHDA; CDR2 reads SQIVND (reference sequence). This table comes from immunoSEQ multiplex PCR, and its TCRdb copy is limited to in-frame clones, with some not included. The sample includes about 260,000 clones, around 84% seen only once; the top ten take roughly 4.9%. This clone was seen more than once but under ten times. Material: peripheral blood. The TCR comes from a woman aged 55-69 years with COVID-19, enrolled during active disease. This chain links TRBV19 with TRBJ2-3, with 10 bases aligning to TRBD2. CDR3 sequence reads: CASSPGTSADTQYF. The CDR3 bases are TGTGCCAGTAGTCCGGGGACTAGCGCGGATACGCAGTATTTT.